Each of the 23 T cell receptor beta chains below was sequenced from the same sample in a study of T cell clusters in autoimmune cytopenias. TRB rearrangements were amplified by touch-down multiplex PCR with mixed TRB-A/B primers. One entry per CDR3 protein, without DNA, is what TCRdb gives after re-calling the multiplex PCR reads. The listing contains 4,500 to 7,000 distinct CDR3 sequences. Some 40,000 genome equivalents of blood DNA were amplified for TRB. These data are also associated with another study on T cell repertoires in aging, cancer and after chemotherapy.

The specimen was peripheral blood. The receptors were gathered from a human donor in good health.

This clonotype is identified as medium-sized from frequency. The chain couples TRBV29-1 to TRBJ2-5; no DNA is available, so the TRBD1 call from TCRdb remains unchecked. There are 13 residues in the CDR3. Germline V CDR1 and CDR2: SQVTM, ANQGSEA. Here the CDR3 reads CSVGGTGAYDQYF.

By frequency, this clonotype is medium-sized. This chain uses TRBV18 with TRBJ2-7. This CDR3 region has 13 residues. Germline CDR1 is KGHSH and CDR2 is LQKENI. CDR3 sequence reads: CASSPASLDEQYF.

V and J are TRBV5-1 and TRBJ2-1; as DNA is missing, the TRBD2 call by TCRdb cannot be tested. The germline V gene encodes CDR1 SGHRS and CDR2 YFSETQ. This CDR3 region has 16 residues. CDR3: CASSSLLAAKTNEQFF.

Considering frequency, this clonotype is large (0.1 to 1%). The chain is built from TRBV6-1 and TRBJ1-5; TCRdb returns TRBD1, unconfirmable since there is no DNA. Germline CDR1 reads MNHNS; CDR2 reads SASEGT. The CDR3 spans 16 residues. CDR3 residues: CASSEGTPGPYQPQHF.

The chain carries TRBV14 and TRBJ2-6; as DNA is missing, the TRBD1 call by TCRdb cannot be tested. The CDR3 covers 19 residues. Germline assignment: CDR1 SGHDN and CDR2 FVKESK. CDR3: CASSHPPRDGSSGANVLTF.

This clonotype is identified as medium-sized from frequency. The chain employs TRBV6-1 and TRBJ1-5; TCRdb calls TRBD1, which cannot be checked without DNA. This CDR3 has 15 amino acids. The germline gives CDR1 MNHNS, CDR2 SASEGT. CDR3 in amino acids: CATDRDGDSNQPQHF.

Frequency places this clonotype as medium-sized (0.01 to 0.1%). The chain carries TRBV14 and TRBJ2-3; the TRBD2 assignment by TCRdb is unverifiable without DNA. Germline V gives CDR1 SGHDN, CDR2 FVKESK. The CDR3 is made up of 17 amino acids. CDR3 in amino acids: CASSRGLAEDSTDTQYF. Full variable domain (missing parts from reference TRBV14 and TRBJ2-3): EAGVTQFPSHSVIEKGQTVTLRCDPISGHDNLYWYRRVMGKEIKFLLHFVKESKQDESGMPNNRFLAERTGGTYSTLKVQPAELEDSGVYFCASSRGLAEDSTDTQYFGPGTRLTVL.

The chain recombines TRBV7-6 with TRBJ2-7; TCRdb calls TRBD2, which cannot be checked without DNA. CDR3 length: 16 amino acids. Germline assignment: CDR1 SGHVS and CDR2 FNYEAQ. The CDR3 sequence: CASSPLTSGSLYEQYF.

By frequency, this clonotype is medium-sized. The chain carries TRBV6-5 and TRBJ2-7; TCRdb gives TRBD2 as the D gene, but with no DNA this cannot be confirmed. CDR1 and CDR2 from the germline V gene are MNHEY and SVGAGI. The CDR3 covers 16 residues. The CDR3 loop reads CASSPSYAGVSYEQYF.

This clonotype shows up as medium-sized by frequency. The chain combines TRBV6-5 with TRBJ2-2; checking the TCRdb D call of TRBD1 is not possible without DNA. Germline CDR1 and CDR2: MNHEY and SVGAGI. The CDR3 loop spans 13 amino acids. The CDR3 loop reads CASSYGGSGELFF.

Frequency places this clonotype as medium-sized. V gene TRBV6-5 combines with J gene TRBJ2-3; checking the TCRdb D call of TRBD2 is not possible without DNA. The CDR3 totals 15 residues. Germline V CDR1 and CDR2: MNHEY, SVGAGI. The CDR3 here is CASSTRTSETDTQYF.

The chain is built from TRBV25-1 and TRBJ1-3. The CDR3 covers 13 residues. Germline CDR1 is MGHDK and CDR2 is SYGVNS. The CDR3 protein is CASSGLRGNTIYF.

Measured by frequency, this clonotype is medium-sized. This chain uses TRBV6-1 with TRBJ2-5; TCRdb reports TRBD2, a call that lacks DNA to check it against. The CDR3 contains 13 residues. Germline-derived CDR1 and CDR2 are MNHNS and SASEGT. CDR3 loop: CASRNPSGETQYF.

Judged by frequency, this clonotype is medium-sized (0.01 to 0.1%). The chain's CDR3 is CASRARGLSKAYEQYF. The J gene is TRBJ2-7, the V gene TRBV27; TCRdb's D gene call, TRBD2, goes unchecked for lack of DNA. The V gene's germline CDR1 is MNHEY and CDR2 SMNVEV (reference sequence). The CDR3 is made up of 16 amino acids.

This clonotype is identified as medium-sized from frequency. The chain combines TRBV29-1 with TRBJ1-2. This CDR3 is 13 amino acids long. CDR1 is SQVTM, CDR2 ANQGSEA, per germline. The CDR3 reads CSVPWRDKYGYTF.

Considering frequency, this clonotype is medium-sized. The rearrangement links TRBV19 to TRBJ2-2; TCRdb returns TRBD1, unconfirmable since there is no DNA. The CDR3 sequence is 12 residues long. Per germline, CDR1 LNHDA and CDR2 SQIVND (reference sequence). This CDR3 reads CASSPPFGELFF.

The genes are TRBV7-9 and TRBJ1-1; TCRdb's D gene call, TRBD1, goes unchecked for lack of DNA. CDR3 size: 14 residues. The V gene's germline CDR1 is SEHNR and CDR2 FQNEAQ (reference sequence). The CDR3 protein is CASSRMTGDTEAFF.

The J gene is TRBJ2-1, the V gene TRBV20-1; absent DNA, TCRdb's TRBD2 call cannot be checked. The CDR3 has 12 amino acids. Per germline, CDR1 DFQATT and CDR2 SNEGSKA (reference sequence). The chain's CDR3 is CSPGLGYNEQFF.

V usage is TRBV29-1 and J usage is TRBJ1-2; the TRBD1 assignment by TCRdb is unverifiable without DNA. From germline, CDR1 is SQVTM and CDR2 ANQGSEA. The CDR3 covers 12 residues. CDR3 residues: CSVEDGTGGYTF.

The rearrangement links TRBV12-3 or TRBV12-4 to TRBJ2-1. This CDR3 comprises 11 residues. CDR3 region: CASSEDASRFF.

Its frequency marks this clonotype as medium-sized. This chain links TRBV19 with TRBJ1-5; the TCRdb call, TRBD1, lacks DNA for checking. The CDR3 runs to 15 residues. Germline V lookup: CDR1 LNHDA, CDR2 SQIVND (reference sequence). CDR3 loop: CATLSWDSGNQPQHF.

The V gene is TRBV20-1, the J gene TRBJ2-4; the TCRdb D gene call, TRBD1, has no DNA to confirm it. The length of the CDR3 is 15 residues. Per the germline V gene, CDR1 is DFQATT and CDR2 is SNEGSKA (reference sequence). The CDR3 spells CSAGGRGSRENIQYF.

Its frequency marks this clonotype as medium-sized. CDR3 amino acids: CASSGGDSYNSPLHF. J is TRBJ1-6 and V is TRBV6-1; checking the TCRdb D call of TRBD1 is not possible without DNA. Germline V gene lookup returns CDR1 MNHNS and CDR2 SASEGT. This CDR3 spans 15 amino acids.